This TCR beta chain was captured in a study of T cells in Graves' hyperthyroidism and ophthalmopathy. Study-level findings and limits: Among clonotypes expanded in thyroid above 0.001, most were also found in blood.

This clonotype was detected only a few times. The target antigen is unknown. A Clinical Activity Score of at least 3, a NOSPECS grade of at least 4 and a duration under 3 months were recorded in the ophthalmopathy patients. It was RNA transcripts that yielded the amplified TCR beta CDR3 regions. HTBI primers were employed in a first-round RT-PCR of the TCR CDR3. TCRdb re-derived calls from the multiplex PCR reads in MiXCR, one entry per CDR3 protein. Of roughly 500,000 distinct CDR3 sequences in the sample, approximately 24% were seen once. The germline V gene encodes CDR1 SGHTA and CDR2 FQGNSA. The CDR3 has 15 residues. V was pared by 2 bases and J by 3 bases, with 5 bases of the junction left unmatched.

V gene TRBV7-2 combines with J gene TRBJ2-5; TRBD1 agrees at 8 bases. Sequencing input: blood. This receptor was obtained from a woman aged 25 to 39 with Graves' ophthalmopathy. This CDR3 is CASSLNRGMEETQYF. DNA of the CDR3: TGTGCCAGCAGCTTAAACAGGGGGATGGAAGAGACCCAGTACTTC.